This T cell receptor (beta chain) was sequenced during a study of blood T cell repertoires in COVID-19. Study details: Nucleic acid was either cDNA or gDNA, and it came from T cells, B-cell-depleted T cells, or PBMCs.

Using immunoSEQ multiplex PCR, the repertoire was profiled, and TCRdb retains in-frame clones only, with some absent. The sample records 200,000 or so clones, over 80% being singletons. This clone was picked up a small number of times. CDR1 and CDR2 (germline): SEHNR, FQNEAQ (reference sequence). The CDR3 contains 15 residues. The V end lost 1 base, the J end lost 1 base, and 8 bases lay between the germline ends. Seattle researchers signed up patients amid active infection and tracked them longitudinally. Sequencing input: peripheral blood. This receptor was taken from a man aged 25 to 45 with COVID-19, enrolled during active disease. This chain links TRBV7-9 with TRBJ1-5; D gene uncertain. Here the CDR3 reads CASSLGITSNQPQHF. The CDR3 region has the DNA TGTGCCAGCAGCTTAGGCATTACAAGCAATCAGCCCCAGCATTTT.